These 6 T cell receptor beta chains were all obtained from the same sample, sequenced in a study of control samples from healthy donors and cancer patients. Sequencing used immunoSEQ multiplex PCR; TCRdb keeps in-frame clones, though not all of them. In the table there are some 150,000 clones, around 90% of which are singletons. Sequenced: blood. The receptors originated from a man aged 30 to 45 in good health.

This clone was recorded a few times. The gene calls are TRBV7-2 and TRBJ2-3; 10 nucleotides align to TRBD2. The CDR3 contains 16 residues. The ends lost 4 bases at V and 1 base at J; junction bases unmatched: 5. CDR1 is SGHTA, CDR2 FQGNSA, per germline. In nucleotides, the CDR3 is TGTGCCAGCAGCTATTTAGCGGGGGGCCGCACAGATACGCAGTATTTT. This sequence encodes CASSYLAGGRTDTQYF.

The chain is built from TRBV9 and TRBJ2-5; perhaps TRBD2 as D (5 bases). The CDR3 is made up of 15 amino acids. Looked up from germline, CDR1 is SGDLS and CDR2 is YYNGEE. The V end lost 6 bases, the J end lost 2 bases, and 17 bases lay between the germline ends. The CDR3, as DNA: TGTGCCAGCAATGTACGGGCTAGCATACAAGAGACCCAGTACTTC. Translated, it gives CASNVRASIQETQYF.

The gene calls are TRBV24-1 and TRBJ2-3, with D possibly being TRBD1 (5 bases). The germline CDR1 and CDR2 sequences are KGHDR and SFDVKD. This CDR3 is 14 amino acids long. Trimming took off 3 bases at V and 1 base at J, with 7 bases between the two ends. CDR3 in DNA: TGTGCCACCAGTGATCCCAGGGGCACAGATACGCAGTATTTT. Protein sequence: CATSDPRGTDTQYF.

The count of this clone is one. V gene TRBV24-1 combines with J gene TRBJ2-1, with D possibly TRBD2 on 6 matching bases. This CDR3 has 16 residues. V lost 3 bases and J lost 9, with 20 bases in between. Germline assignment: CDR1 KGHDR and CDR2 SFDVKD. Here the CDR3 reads CATSDATSWTTGEQFF. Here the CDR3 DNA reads TGTGCCACCAGTGATGCGACTAGTTGGACCACAGGTGAGCAGTTCTTC.

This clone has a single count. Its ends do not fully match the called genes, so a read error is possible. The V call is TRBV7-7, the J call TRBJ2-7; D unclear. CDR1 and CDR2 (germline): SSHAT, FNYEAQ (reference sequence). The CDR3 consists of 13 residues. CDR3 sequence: CASSPSQLAEQYF. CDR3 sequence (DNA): TGTGCTAGCAGCCCATCGCAGCTGGCCGAGCAGTACTTC.

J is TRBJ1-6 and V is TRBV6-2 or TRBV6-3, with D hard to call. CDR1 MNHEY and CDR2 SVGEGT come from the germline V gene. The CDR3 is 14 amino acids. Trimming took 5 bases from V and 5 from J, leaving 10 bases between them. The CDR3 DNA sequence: TGTGCCAGCAGTCCCGGACGGAATAATTCACCCCTCCACTTT. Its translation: CASSPGRNNSPLHF.